Following are 22 T cell receptor beta chains from one sample sequenced in a study of spatial heterogeneity in lung cancer. General study findings and limits: Counts of expanded intratumoral alpha and beta TCRs tracked tumor mutation counts.

TCRdb independently ran MiXCR on the 5' RACE reads; one entry per CDR3 protein. The repertoire holds over 5,000 distinct CDR3 sequences, 7.8% seen once, with approximately 16% in the top ten. Their recognized antigens are unknown. Time point noted: sample taken at primary tumor resection. Sequenced material: lung tumor tissue, taken at surgery. These receptors were obtained from a female donor with early-stage non-small cell lung cancer.

This clonotype was picked up many times. The chain joins TRBV9 to TRBJ2-7; unclear D gene. Germline V gene sequence: CDR1 SGDLS, CDR2 YYNGEE. V gave up 4 bases and J gave up 1 base, with 15 bases separating them. The CDR3 loop spans 15 amino acids. CDR3 in amino acids: CASSPSPAGSYEQYF. The CDR3 DNA sequence: TGTGCCAGCAGCCCTTCCCCAGCCGGATCCTACGAGCAGTACTTC.

This clonotype is medium-sized within its sample. The rearrangement links TRBV4-3 to TRBJ1-2; a weak D match, TRBD1 (5 bases). From germline, CDR1 is LGHNA and CDR2 YSLEER. This CDR3 has 15 amino acids. Trimming removed 0 bases from V and 5 bases from J, with 13 bases in between. CDR3 loop: CASSQEWGAGYGYTF. As DNA, the CDR3 is TGCGCCAGCAGCCAAGAGTGGGGCGCGGGGTATGGCTACACCTTC.

The chain combines TRBV29-1 with TRBJ2-5; 11 nucleotides line up with TRBD2. This CDR3 is built from 13 residues. Trimming took 7 bases from V and 8 from J; bases not matched to a gene: 9. Germline CDR1 is SQVTM and CDR2 is ANQGSEA. CDR3 bases: TGCAGCGCACTAGCGGGGGCCCACAGCACCCAGTACTTC. This sequence encodes CSALAGAHSTQYF.

This clonotype was found a few times. The chain is built from TRBV4-3 and TRBJ2-7, with 8 bases that match TRBD2. Looked up from germline, CDR1 is LGHNA and CDR2 is YSLEER. The CDR3 is 16 residues long. J gave up 2 bases and V 0 bases, and 6 bases lay outside the gene matches. CDR3 region: CASSQDFVAGTYEQYF. CDR3 in DNA: TGCGCCAGCAGCCAAGATTTTGTAGCGGGGACCTACGAGCAGTACTTC.

By share of the sample, this clonotype is large (0.1 to 1%). The V gene is TRBV20-1, the J gene TRBJ2-3; D call uncertain. This CDR3 spans 11 amino acids. Germline V gives CDR1 DFQATT, CDR2 SNEGSKA (reference sequence). V was pared by 3 bases and J by 5 bases, with 6 bases between. The CDR3 nucleotides read TGCAGTGCTAGTCATGGAGATACGCAGTATTTT. This translates into CSASHGDTQYF.

Sample share makes this clonotype medium-sized. V and J are TRBV4-1 and TRBJ1-6; D is perhaps TRBD1 (5 bases). CDR1 MGHRA and CDR2 YSYEKL come from the germline V gene. The V end was cut by 0 bases, the J end by 5 bases, with 8 bases between. This CDR3 has 15 residues. The CDR3: CASSQERQNNSPLHF. CDR3 coding DNA: TGCGCCAGCAGCCAAGAAAGACAGAATAATTCACCCCTCCACTTT.

Many counts were recorded for this clonotype. The chain couples TRBV20-1 to TRBJ2-1, with a tentative D call TRBD2 (6 bases). Trimming shortened V by 4 bases and J by 3 bases, and 13 bases separated the two germline ends. From germline, CDR1 is DFQATT and CDR2 SNEGSKA (reference sequence). This CDR3 has 14 residues. The CDR3 sequence: CSATGLTNYNEQFF. The CDR3 DNA follows: TGCAGTGCTACTGGACTAACTAACTACAATGAGCAGTTCTTC.

In its sample, this clonotype ranks as medium-sized. The V gene is TRBV20-1, the J gene TRBJ2-5, with 8 bases lining up with TRBD1. The junction had 7 bases not matched to a gene; V was cut back by 6 bases and J by 4 bases. CDR1 DFQATT and CDR2 SNEGSKA come from the germline V gene (reference sequence). The CDR3 length is 13 residues. The CDR3 here is CSAERTGSETQYF. DNA for the CDR3: TGCAGTGCAGAGAGGACAGGGTCAGAGACCCAGTACTTC.

By share, this clonotype counts as medium-sized. The chain combines TRBV4-1 with TRBJ1-5; D remains ambiguous. The germline CDR1 and CDR2 sequences are MGHRA and YSYEKL. The ends were cut back, 4 bases at V and 4 bases at J, with 14 bases in the middle. This CDR3 is 15 amino acids long. The CDR3 region has the DNA TGCGCCAGCAGCCCCTTAATCGGAGATAATCAGCCCCAGCATTTT. Its translation is CASSPLIGDNQPQHF.

The gene calls are TRBV9 and TRBJ1-4; 8 positions match TRBD1. The CDR3 covers 14 residues. Germline CDR1 reads SGDLS; CDR2 reads YYNGEE. Germline trimming cut 3 bases from V and 5 bases from J; bases unmatched to any gene: 3. The CDR3 spells CASSERTGNEKLFF. CDR3 nucleotide sequence: TGTGCCAGCAGCGAACGGACAGGGAATGAAAAACTGTTTTTT.

The CDR3 spells CSASGGTLHSV. The CDR3, as DNA: TGCAGTGCTAGTGGCGGGACACTGCATTCGGTC. This chain connects TRBV20-1 to TRBJ2-7; TRBD1 or TRBD2 may be the D gene (6 bases each). CDR1 and CDR2 from the germline V gene are DFQATT and SNEGSKA (reference sequence). CDR3 size: 11 residues.

This clonotype showed up many times. The chain has TRBV6-2 or TRBV6-3 and TRBJ2-3; 10 bases fit TRBD2. Germline values: CDR1 MNHEY, CDR2 SVGEGT. There are 17 residues in the CDR3. Losses at the gene ends were 2 bases for V and 9 bases for J; bases not matched to a gene: 14. CDR3 coding DNA: TGTGCCAGCAGTTACGAGGTACTAGCGGGGCAAAATGGGACGCAGTATTTT. It codes for CASSYEVLAGQNGTQYF.

By share, this clonotype counts as medium-sized. This chain links TRBV20-1 with TRBJ2-3; TRBD2 matches 8 bases. CDR3 size: 15 residues. CDR1 and CDR2 (germline): DFQATT, SNEGSKA (reference sequence). The J segment lost 4 bases and the V segment lost 6 bases, leaving 12 bases of the junction unmatched. The chain's CDR3 is CSAYPRSGGPDTQYF. CDR3 DNA: TGCAGTGCATATCCCAGGAGCGGGGGCCCAGATACGCAGTATTTT.

This clonotype has at least ten counts. This sequence joins TRBV12-3 or TRBV12-4 and TRBJ1-1; D is undetermined. The V and J ends lost 0 bases and 0 bases respectively, with 2 bases between them. CDR3 length: 13 residues. CDR3 in amino acids: CASSLALNTEAFF. CDR3 nucleotide sequence: TGTGCCAGCAGTTTAGCCCTGAACACTGAAGCTTTCTTT.

The chain combines TRBV7-9 with TRBJ2-1, with D tentatively TRBD1 or TRBD2 (6 bases each). Germline CDR1 SEHNR, CDR2 FQNEAQ (reference sequence). V was pared by 2 bases and J by 8 bases, with 19 bases between. The CDR3 contains 16 residues. The CDR3 DNA sequence: TGTGCCAGCAGCTTAACGGGGGCAGGAGTCGTCGATGAGCAGTTCTTC. Translating it yields CASSLTGAGVVDEQFF. Looking up the rest from reference TRBV7-9 and TRBJ2-1 gives the full variable domain: DTGVSQNPRHKITKRGQNVTFRCDPISEHNRLYWYRQTLGQGPEFLTYFQNEAQLEKSRLLSDRFSAERPKGSFSTLEIQRTEQGDSAMYLCASSLTGAGVVDEQFFGPGTRLTVL.

This clonotype is deemed medium-sized (0.01 to 0.1%). This chain uses TRBV9 with TRBJ2-3; 13 bases are shared with TRBD2. V shed 3 bases, J shed 6 bases, and the junction held 7 bases outside the gene matches. From germline, CDR1 is SGDLS and CDR2 YYNGEE. The CDR3 runs 16 residues. CDR3 sequence: CASSEGLAGVGDTQYF. The CDR3, as DNA: TGTGCCAGCAGCGAAGGACTAGCGGGAGTAGGCGATACGCAGTATTTT.

Within the sample, this clonotype is medium-sized. The chain employs TRBV11-2 and TRBJ2-3, with D tentatively TRBD2 (6 bases). CDR1 and CDR2 from the germline V gene are SGHAT and FQNNGV. This CDR3 region has 14 residues. V lost 0 bases and J lost 4, with 8 bases in between. CDR3 bases: TGTGCCAGCAGCTTAGATGGCGGGGCAGATACGCAGTATTTT. Amino acid sequence: CASSLDGGADTQYF.

This clonotype occurred many times. The chain is built from TRBV7-3 and TRBJ2-3, with D perhaps matching TRBD2 (5 bases). This CDR3 is built from 14 residues. The V gene lost 2 bases and the J gene lost 4 bases, with 10 bases spanning the gap. Germline CDR1 SGHTA, CDR2 FQGTGA. CDR3 in DNA: TGTGCCAGCAGCTTACCGGAGGCGGCAGATACGCAGTATTTT. Protein: CASSLPEAADTQYF.

This rearrangement joins TRBV5-1 to TRBJ2-7, with 7 positions matching TRBD2. The V gene end was trimmed by 2 bases and the J gene end by 2 bases; junction bases not matched to a gene: 1. The CDR3 contains 13 residues. Germline V CDR1 and CDR2: SGHRS, YFSETQ. CDR3 in amino acids: CASSFGLAYEQYF. The CDR3 bases are TGCGCCAGCAGCTTCGGACTAGCCTACGAGCAGTACTTC.

This clonotype showed up many times. Possible read error: a much larger clone is one base away. The V and J genes are TRBV6-5 and TRBJ1-5; D remains ambiguous. The CDR3 is 15 residues long. Looked up from germline, CDR1 is MNHEY and CDR2 is SVGAGI. CDR3 sequence (DNA): TGTGTCAGCAGTCCCCTCTTGGGAAGCAATCAGCCCCAGCATTTT. This translates into CVSSPLLGSNQPQHF.

By proportion, this clonotype is medium-sized (0.01 to 0.1%). The CDR3 is CASSQTDGQEQYF. CDR3 DNA: TGCGCCAGCAGTCAGACGGACGGCCAAGAGCAGTACTTC. This chain joins TRBV23-1 and TRBJ2-7; D is uncertain. TRBV23-1 is an open reading frame, and its role is uncertain. Between the trimmed V and J ends, which lost 3 bases and 7 bases, there was a span of 13 bases. CDR3 size: 13 residues.

This clonotype came up many times. The V gene is TRBV6-1, the J gene TRBJ1-5; tentative D call: TRBD1 (6 bases). From germline, CDR1 is MNHNS and CDR2 SASEGT. V lost 8 bases and J 1 base, leaving 24 bases between the germline ends. The CDR3 runs 18 residues. For the CDR3, the DNA is TGTGCCAGCGTGACCAAAAGATCCCCGGACAGAAGCAATCAGCCCCAGCATTTT. Its translation is CASVTKRSPDRSNQPQHF.